The entry below gives a single T cell receptor (beta chain) sequence along with its context. This clone was seen more than once but under ten times. It lacks a known antigen. The input lacks base qualities; no much larger clone sits a single base away. The sample originates from a study of STAT3 mutations in large granular lymphocyte leukemia (dated by TCRdb to about 2019). About the full investigation: Roughly half of the T-LGLL patients who were sequenced longitudinally carried canonical activating STAT3 mutations. As controls, the study also included longitudinal sequencing of a couple of patients with natural killer LGL leukemia. Roughly 19 representative T-LGLL cases were selected from an initial cohort of 200 to 250 LGL patients for longitudinal TCRbeta and STAT3 sequencing. On average, sequencing was done at around 4 time points per patient, with the number of samplings ranging from 2 to 8. Over half of the T-LGLL patients were given one or more immunosuppressive therapy regimens, and less than 45% of those treated had a hematologic response. Serial deep sequencing of TCRbeta CDR3 and STAT3 was performed in patients with T-cell large granular lymphocyte leukemia to reconstruct clonal hierarchy and dynamics.

TCRbeta libraries were sequenced on an Illumina MiSeq, averaging roughly 44,000 productive templates per sample. Using multiplex PCR amplification, the immunoSEQ assay generated the TCRbeta CDR3 libraries. In the authors' own workflow: Repertoire diversity was calculated as previously defined, with values near 0 taken to indicate extremely monoclonal samples. TCRdb limited this immuneACCESS table to in-frame rearrangements with V and J called. A share of clones is missing; checked studies link under half to unresolved V genes, and the rest is unexplained. That table supplies the V and J calls and clone size; D and trimming were determined from the DNA. For this sample there are under 35,000 clones; approximately 86% appear just once. The ten biggest clones cover about 13% of the sample. The CDR3 runs 16 amino acids, cysteine and phenylalanine included. The entry retains the CDR3 DNA only, 48 bases that are in frame from base 1. Clipping removes 4 bases from V and 5 bases from J, with 11 as the unmatched junction base count. The germline V gene encodes CDR1 SGHDT and CDR2 YYEEEE.

Summary of the overall study and its limitations: Dominant TCR clone burden was found to exceed STAT3 mutant burden in several patients, suggesting that STAT3 mutation arose secondarily within a pre-expanded clone. All T-LGLL patients had at least one immunodominant TCRbeta clonotype, and roughly half had multiple immunodominant subclonotypes. Linking therapy response to changes in TCR clonal burden was complicated by variable intervals between samplings and by differing treatment regimens. TCR clonotype switching after therapy was observed in about 35% of the 18 patients, and all newly emerging clones were found to be STAT3 wild type. Because codominant clonotypes persisted in some patients, a small but highly pathogenic clone may have been missed. Because no samples were available when a clone first appeared, clonal expansion was inferred from samplings taken at other points.

The same DNA, extracted from blood mononuclear cells, served for both the TCR sequencing and the STAT3 sequencing. The chain was built from TRBV5-6 and TRBJ1-5; 8 bases in the junction line up with TRBD1. This receptor was identified in a man in his sixties with T-cell large granular lymphocyte leukemia. Some clones in this sample may be carry-over from other donors' samples. The age is the age at diagnosis. Source material: peripheral blood mononuclear cells. The CDR3 corresponds to CASSAWTGSFDQPQHF. The nucleotide sequence is TGTGCCAGCAGCGCGTGGACAGGGAGTTTTGATCAGCCCCAGCATTTT.